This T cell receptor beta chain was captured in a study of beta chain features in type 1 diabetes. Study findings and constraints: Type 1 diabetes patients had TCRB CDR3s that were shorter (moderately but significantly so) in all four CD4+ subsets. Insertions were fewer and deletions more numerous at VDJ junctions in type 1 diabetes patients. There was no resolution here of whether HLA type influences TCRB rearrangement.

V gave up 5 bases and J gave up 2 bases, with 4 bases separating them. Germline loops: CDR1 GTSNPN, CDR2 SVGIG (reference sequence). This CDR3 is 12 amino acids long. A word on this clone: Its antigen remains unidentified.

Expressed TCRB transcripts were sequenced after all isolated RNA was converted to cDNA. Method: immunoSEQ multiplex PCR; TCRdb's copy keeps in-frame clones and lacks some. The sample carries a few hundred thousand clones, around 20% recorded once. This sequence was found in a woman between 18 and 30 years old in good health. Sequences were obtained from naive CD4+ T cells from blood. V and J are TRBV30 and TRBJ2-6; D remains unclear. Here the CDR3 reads CAWSAGANVLTF. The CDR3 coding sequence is TGTGCCTGGTCGGCTGGGGCCAACGTCCTGACTTTC.